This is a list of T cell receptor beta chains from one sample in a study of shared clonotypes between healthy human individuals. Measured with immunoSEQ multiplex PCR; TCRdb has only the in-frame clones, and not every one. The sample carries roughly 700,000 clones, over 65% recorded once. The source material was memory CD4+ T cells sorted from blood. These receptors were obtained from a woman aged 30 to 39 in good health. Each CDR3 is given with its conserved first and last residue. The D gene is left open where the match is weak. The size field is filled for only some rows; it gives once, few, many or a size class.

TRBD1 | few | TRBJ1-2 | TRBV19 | CASTRGQGRGYTF | TGTGCCAGTACCCGGGGACAGGGTAGGGGCTACACCTTC
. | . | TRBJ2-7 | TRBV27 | CASSLTARGGQEQYF | TGTGCCAGCAGTTTAACGGCCAGGGGGGGGCAGGAGCAGTACTTC
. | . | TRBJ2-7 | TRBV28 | CAIGDLKGSYEQYF | TGTGCCATCGGGGATCTAAAGGGCTCCTACGAGCAGTACTTC
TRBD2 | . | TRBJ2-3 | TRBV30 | CAWSGLAAMDTQYF | TGTGCCTGGAGTGGACTAGCCGCGATGGATACGCAGTATTTT
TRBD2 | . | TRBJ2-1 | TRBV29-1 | CSVEVLGLASDEQFF | TGCAGCGTTGAAGTACTAGGACTAGCAAGCGATGAGCAGTTCTTC
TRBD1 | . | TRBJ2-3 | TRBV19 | CASSRQGITDTQYF | TGTGCCAGTAGTCGACAGGGGATCACAGATACGCAGTATTTT
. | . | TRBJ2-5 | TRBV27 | CASSRGETQYF | TGTGCCAGCAGTCGAGGGGAGACCCAGTACTTC
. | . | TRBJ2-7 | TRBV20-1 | CSWTTSYEQYF | TGCAGCTGGACTACCTCCTACGAGCAGTACTTC
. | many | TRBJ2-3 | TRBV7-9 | CASSFRGELTDTQYF | TGTGCCAGCAGCTTCCGTGGCGAACTCACAGATACGCAGTATTTT
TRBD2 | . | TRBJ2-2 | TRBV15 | CATSRDSGSGTGELFF | TGTGCCACCAGCAGAGATAGCGGGAGCGGCACCGGGGAGCTGTTTTTT
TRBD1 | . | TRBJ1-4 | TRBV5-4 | CASSLGRQGRASNEKLFF | TGTGCCAGCAGCTTGGGCCGACAGGGGAGAGCTAGTAATGAAAAACTGTTTTTT
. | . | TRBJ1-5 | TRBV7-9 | CATSVGSNQPQHF | TGTGCCACTTCAGTCGGGAGCAATCAGCCCCAGCATTTT
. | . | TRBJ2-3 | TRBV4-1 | CASSQDGDILGTDTQYF | TGCGCCAGCAGCCAAGATGGGGACATACTGGGCACAGATACGCAGTATTTT
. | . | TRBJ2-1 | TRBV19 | CASRRGAGPYNEQFF | TGTGCCAGTCGCCGAGGGGCGGGTCCCTACAATGAGCAGTTCTTC
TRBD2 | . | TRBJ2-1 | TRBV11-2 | CASSLDWGTTTDNEQFF | TGTGCCAGCAGCTTAGATTGGGGGACTACTACTGACAATGAGCAGTTCTTC
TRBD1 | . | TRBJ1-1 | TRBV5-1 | CASSFYPGQGAGEAFF | TGCGCCAGCAGCTTTTACCCGGGACAGGGGGCGGGGGAAGCTTTCTTT
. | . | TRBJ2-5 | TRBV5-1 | CASSLRPRQETQYF | TGTGCCAGCAGCTTAAGACCCCGCCAAGAGACCCAGTACTTC
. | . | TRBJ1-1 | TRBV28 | CASSLRSAGTEAFF | TGTGCCAGCAGTTTACGGTCCGCGGGCACTGAAGCTTTCTTT
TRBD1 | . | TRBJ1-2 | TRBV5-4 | CASSPGGANYGYTF | TGTGCCAGCAGTCCAGGGGGAGCTAACTATGGCTACACCTTC
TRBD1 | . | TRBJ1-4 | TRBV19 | CASSTDRGHEKLFF | TGTGCCAGTAGTACCGACAGGGGGCATGAAAAACTGTTTTTT
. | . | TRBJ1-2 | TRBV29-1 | CSVAPGTTYGYTF | TGCAGCGTTGCCCCCGGGACGACCTATGGCTACACCTTC
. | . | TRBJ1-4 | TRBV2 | CASSERRGLATNEKLFF | TGTGCCAGCAGTGAAAGGCGGGGGCTTGCAACTAATGAAAAACTGTTTTTT
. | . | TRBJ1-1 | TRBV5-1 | CASSSEANTEAFF | TGCGCCAGCAGCTCCGAGGCGAACACTGAAGCTTTCTTT
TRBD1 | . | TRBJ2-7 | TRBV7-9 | CASSTWTGGKEQYF | TGTGCCAGCAGCACCTGGACAGGGGGTAAAGAGCAGTACTTC
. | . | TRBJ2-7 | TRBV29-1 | CSVGPAGGYEQYF | TGCAGCGTTGGTCCCGCTGGGGGCTACGAGCAGTACTTC
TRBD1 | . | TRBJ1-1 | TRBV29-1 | CSGRQGVGNTEAFF | TGCAGCGGTAGGCAGGGGGTAGGGAACACTGAAGCTTTCTTT
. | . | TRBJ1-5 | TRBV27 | CASSPSGVNQPQHF | TGTGCCAGCAGTCCCAGCGGTGTCAATCAGCCCCAGCATTTT
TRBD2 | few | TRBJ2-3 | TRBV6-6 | CASSYQAGRGADTQYF | TGTGCCAGCAGTTACCAAGCGGGTCGGGGGGCAGATACGCAGTATTTT
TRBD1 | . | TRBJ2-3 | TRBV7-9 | CASSYSTGGDTQYF | TGTGCCAGCAGCTATTCGACAGGGGGAGATACGCAGTATTTT
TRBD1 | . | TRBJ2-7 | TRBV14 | CASSQGPSGTGAYEQYF | TGTGCCAGCAGCCAAGGGCCCTCCGGGACAGGAGCCTACGAGCAGTACTTC
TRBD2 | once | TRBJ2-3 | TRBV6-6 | CATGGRTSGSIDTQYF | TGTGCCACCGGGGGTAGAACTAGCGGGAGTATAGATACGCAGTATTTT
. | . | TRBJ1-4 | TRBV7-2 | CASSSPSGAGEKLFF | TGTGCCAGCAGCTCCCCTTCAGGGGCAGGCGAAAAACTGTTTTTT
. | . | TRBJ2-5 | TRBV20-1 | CSARHRETQYF | TGCAGTGCTAGACACCGAGAGACCCAGTACTTC
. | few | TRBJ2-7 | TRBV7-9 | CASSLAVSYEQYF | TGTGCCAGCAGCTTAGCTGTTTCGTACGAGCAGTACTTC
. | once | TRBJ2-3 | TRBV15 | CATSKRDADTQYF | TGTGCCACCAGCAAGCGTGACGCAGATACGCAGTATTTT
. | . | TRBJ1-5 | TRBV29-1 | CSGDYQPQHF | TGCAGCGGGGACTATCAGCCCCAGCATTTT
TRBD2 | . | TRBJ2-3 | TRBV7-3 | CASSPGGDTQYF | TGTGCCAGCAGCCCCGGGGGGGATACGCAGTATTTT
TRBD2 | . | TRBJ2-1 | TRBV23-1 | CASILGGLADQGQDNEQFF | TGCGCCAGCATCCTTGGTGGACTAGCGGACCAGGGGCAGGACAATGAGCAGTTCTTC
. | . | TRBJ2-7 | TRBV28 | CASSLGSFQPKSYEQYF | TGTGCCAGCAGTTTAGGGAGTTTTCAACCGAAGTCCTACGAGCAGTACTTC
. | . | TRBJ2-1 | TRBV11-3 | CASSQTPEQQFF | TGTGCCAGCAGCCAAACCCCTGAACAGCAGTTCTTC